This TCR beta chain was sequenced for a study of blood T cell dynamics during melanoma immunotherapy. For the study at large: Standard first-line treatment here was pembrolizumab or nivolumab plus ipilimumab in metastatic melanoma.

Time point meaning: week 3, after first cycle of checkpoint inhibitor. Blood was drawn before treatment and at week 3 after checkpoint blockade. Apart from a couple of fast progressors, RECIST 1.1 response was judged 12 weeks post-infusion. The assay received all extracted DNA from sorted CD8+ subsets. Clones were sequenced by immunoSEQ multiplex PCR, and TCRdb holds only the in-frame ones, with some missing. The data show a few thousand clones, 96% seen once. Germline V gives CDR1 MNHEY, CDR2 SMNVEV (reference sequence). This CDR3 is 14 amino acids long. The V segment lost 4 bases and the J segment 6 bases; nucleotides outside the gene matches: 5.

This sequence joins TRBV27 and TRBJ2-2, with TRBD1 matching over 7 bases. This receptor was obtained from a human donor with melanoma. The sample consisted of effector memory CD8+ T cells from blood, taken from a patient treated with checkpoint blockade. The CDR3 bases are TGTGCCAGCAGTTCCCAGGGGGTTTCCGGGGAGCTGTTTTTT. Protein: CASSSQGVSGELFF.